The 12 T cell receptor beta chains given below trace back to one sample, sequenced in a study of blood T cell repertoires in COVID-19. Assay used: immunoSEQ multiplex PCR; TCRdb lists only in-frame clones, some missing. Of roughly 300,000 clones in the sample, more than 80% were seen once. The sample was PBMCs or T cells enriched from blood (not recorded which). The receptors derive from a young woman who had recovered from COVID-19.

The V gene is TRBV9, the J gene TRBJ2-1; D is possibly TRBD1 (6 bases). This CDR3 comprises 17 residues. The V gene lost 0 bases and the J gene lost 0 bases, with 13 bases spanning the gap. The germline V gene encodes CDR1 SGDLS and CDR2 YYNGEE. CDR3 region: CASSVDSADSSYNEQFF. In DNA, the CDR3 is TGTGCCAGCAGCGTAGATTCAGCGGACAGCTCCTACAATGAGCAGTTCTTC.

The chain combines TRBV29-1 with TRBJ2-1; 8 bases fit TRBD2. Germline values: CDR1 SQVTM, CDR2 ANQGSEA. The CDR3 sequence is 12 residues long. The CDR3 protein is CRRSSGTHEQFF. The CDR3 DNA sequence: TGCAGGAGGAGTAGCGGGACCCATGAGCAGTTCTTC.

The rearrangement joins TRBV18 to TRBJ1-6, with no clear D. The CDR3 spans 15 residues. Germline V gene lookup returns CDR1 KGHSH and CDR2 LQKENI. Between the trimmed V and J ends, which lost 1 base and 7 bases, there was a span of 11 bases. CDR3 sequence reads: CASSPQEQTNSPLHF. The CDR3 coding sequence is TGTGCCAGCTCACCACAGGAACAGACGAATTCACCCCTCCACTTT.

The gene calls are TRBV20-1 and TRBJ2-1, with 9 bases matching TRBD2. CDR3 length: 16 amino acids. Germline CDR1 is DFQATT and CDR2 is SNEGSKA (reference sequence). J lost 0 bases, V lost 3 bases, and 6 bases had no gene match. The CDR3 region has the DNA TGCAGTGCTAGTCCCCCTAGCGGGATCTCCTACAATGAGCAGTTCTTC. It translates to CSASPPSGISYNEQFF.

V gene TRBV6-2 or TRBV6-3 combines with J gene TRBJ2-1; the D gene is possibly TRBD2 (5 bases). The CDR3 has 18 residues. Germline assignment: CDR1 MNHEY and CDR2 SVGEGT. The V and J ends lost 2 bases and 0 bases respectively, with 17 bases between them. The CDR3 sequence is CASSYEAGKTVSYNEQFF. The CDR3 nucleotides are TGTGCCAGCAGTTACGAGGCGGGCAAAACGGTCTCCTACAATGAGCAGTTCTTC.

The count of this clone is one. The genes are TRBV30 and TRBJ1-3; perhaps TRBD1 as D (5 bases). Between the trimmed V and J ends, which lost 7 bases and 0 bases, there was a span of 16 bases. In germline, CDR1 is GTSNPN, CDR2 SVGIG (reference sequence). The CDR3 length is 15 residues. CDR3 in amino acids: CASTDRRYSGNTIYF. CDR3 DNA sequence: TGTGCCTCCACTGACAGACGCTACTCTGGAAACACCATATATTTT.

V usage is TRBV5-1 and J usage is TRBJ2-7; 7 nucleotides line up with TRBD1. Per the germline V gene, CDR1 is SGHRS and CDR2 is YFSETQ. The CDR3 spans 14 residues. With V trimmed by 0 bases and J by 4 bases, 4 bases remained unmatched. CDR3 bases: TGCGCCAGCAGCTTGGAACAGGGGATATACGAGCAGTACTTC. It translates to CASSLEQGIYEQYF.

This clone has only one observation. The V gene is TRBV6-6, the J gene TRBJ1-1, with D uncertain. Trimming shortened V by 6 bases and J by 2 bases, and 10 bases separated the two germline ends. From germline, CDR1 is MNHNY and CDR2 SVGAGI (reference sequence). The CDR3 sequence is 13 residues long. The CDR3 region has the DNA TGTGCCAGCAGGCCCGGTGTAAACACTGAAGCTTTCTTT. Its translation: CASRPGVNTEAFF.

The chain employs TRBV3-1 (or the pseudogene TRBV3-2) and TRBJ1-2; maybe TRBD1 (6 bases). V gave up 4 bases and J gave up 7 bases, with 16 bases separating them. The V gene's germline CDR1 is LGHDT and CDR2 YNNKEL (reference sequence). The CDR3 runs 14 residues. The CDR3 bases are TGTGCCAGCAGCCTTACAGGGAAATTTGGTGGCTACACCTTC. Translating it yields CASSLTGKFGGYTF.

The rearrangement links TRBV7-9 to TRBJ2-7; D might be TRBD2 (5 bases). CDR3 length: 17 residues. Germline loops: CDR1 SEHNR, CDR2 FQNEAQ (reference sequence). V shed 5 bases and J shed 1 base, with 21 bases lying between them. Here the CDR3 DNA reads TGTGCCAGCAGCCCCCCGGGGTGGGAGTATTTGTCCTACGAGCAGTACTTC. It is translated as CASSPPGWEYLSYEQYF.

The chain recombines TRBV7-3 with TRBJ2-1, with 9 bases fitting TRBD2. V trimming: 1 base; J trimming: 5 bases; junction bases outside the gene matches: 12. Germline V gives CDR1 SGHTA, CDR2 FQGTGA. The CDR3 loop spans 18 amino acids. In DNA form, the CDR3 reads TGTGCCAGCAGCTTAAATAGACTGGGCTTAGCGGGGGACAATGAGCAGTTCTTC. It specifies CASSLNRLGLAGDNEQFF.

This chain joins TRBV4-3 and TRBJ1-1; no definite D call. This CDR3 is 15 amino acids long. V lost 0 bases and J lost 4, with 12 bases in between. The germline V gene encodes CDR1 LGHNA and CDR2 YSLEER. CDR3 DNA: TGCGCCAGCAGCCAAGATCTAACGGGAGGCACTGAAGCTTTCTTT. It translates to CASSQDLTGGTEAFF.